This T cell receptor (beta chain) stems from a study of T cells after posttransplantation cyclophosphamide. This clone was recorded at least ten times. Antigen: not known. Whole-study findings and limits: TRB overlap between skin or GI tissue T cells and blood was limited. After PTCy, TRB diversity resembled that of CNI/methotrexate controls. Later blood repertoires were often dominated by clones from the donor CD8+ memory compartment.

A marrow graft followed busulfan-fludarabine conditioning, with cyclophosphamide on days +3 and +4. Assay: immunoSEQ multiplex PCR; the TCRdb copy retains only in-frame clones and omits some. Listed for the sample are about 4,100 clones, none seen a single time. This receptor was taken from a female patient aged 18 to 35 who received an allogeneic stem cell transplant from an unrelated donor, was CMV-positive, and had acute GVHD only. Part of the T cells may come from the graft donor. Sequenced material: PBMCs, taken after allogeneic stem cell transplant with posttransplant cyclophosphamide.

The CDR3 nucleotides read TGCGCCAGCAGCCCAGGGACAGGGGGCAGGCAGTACTTC. Amino acids: CASSPGTGGRQYF. This sequence joins TRBV5-1 and TRBJ2-7; 12 bases map to TRBD1. V lost 4 bases, J lost 9 bases, and 5 bases stayed unmatched. CDR1 SGHRS and CDR2 YFSETQ come from the germline V gene. There are 13 residues in the CDR3.